This T cell receptor (beta chain) originates from a study of T cells in Graves' hyperthyroidism and ophthalmopathy (dated by TCRdb to the late 2010s). Regarding the study in general: Peripheral blood was sampled at the time of initial diagnosis, prior to any treatment. TCR V-J signatures able to tell the groups apart were searched for in a discovery cohort of 90 to 100 patients, of whom 40 to 45 had Graves' ophthalmopathy and about 60 had stable Graves' hyperthyroidism. Prospective prediction of ophthalmopathy was tested in an independent validation cohort consisting of 18 to 20 hyperthyroidism patients and approximately 16 patients who later progressed to ophthalmopathy. The approximately 100 discovery patients were randomly divided into training and test sets at a 7:3 ratio. In roughly six Graves' hyperthyroidism patients, the study also compared T-cell repertoires from thyroid tissue with T-cell repertoires from blood. Once sampling was done, hyperthyroidism patients were given methimazole at a starting dose of 30 mg daily, whereas ophthalmopathy patients were given high-dose intravenous methylprednisolone. The paper describes TCR Vbeta CDR3 sequencing of 130 to 150 peripheral blood samples, made up of roughly 40 ophthalmopathy patients, roughly 72 hyperthyroidism patients and 17 progressor patients. Beyond this particular receptor, the publication reports: Sample size was not statistically predetermined, and blinding of investigators to group allocation was not performed. In validation, the model predicted progression to ophthalmopathy a median of 6.5 months before onset, with 70% to 71% sensitivity and more than 72% specificity. Blood samples also contained most of the expanded thyroid clonotypes (frequency above 0.001), which suggests that blood repertoires may reflect thyroid immune responses. A model built on a 13 V-J signature distinguished ophthalmopathy from stable hyperthyroidism, reaching 85% to 90% sensitivity and around 81% specificity in cross-validation and 80%/75% in testing.

This clonotype was seen ten or more times. No antigen is known for it. No much larger clone exists at a distance of one base, and base qualities are not known. Ophthalmopathy patients had moderately to severely active disease, with a Clinical Activity Score of 3 or more, a NOSPECS grade of 4 or more, and a disease duration of less than 3 months. The study excluded patients with uncontrolled infections, other autoimmune diseases, pregnancy or lactation. Diagnoses were established on the basis of clinical symptoms, serum thyroxine and TRAb, thyroid ultrasound, and orbital computed tomography. PBMCs were separated from approximately 9.9 ml of fresh peripheral blood using Ficoll-Paque density gradient centrifugation. Total RNA was extracted with Trizol reagent, and quality was checked on an Agilent 2100 Bioanalyzer. The CDR3 holds 15 amino acids from the cysteine to the phenylalanine. The retained sequence is limited to the CDR3, 45 bases, with the frame set at the first base. CDR1 and CDR2 (LGHNT, FRNRAP) derive from the germline V gene. V loses 2 bases, J loses 5 bases, and the germline ends lie 13 bases apart.

TCR beta CDR3 regions were amplified from RNA transcripts. A first-round RT-PCR of the TCR CDR3 used the HTBI primer set with the Qiagen OneStep RT-PCR kit. The libraries were constructed in a second round of multiplex PCR and then size-selected and purified. The libraries were sequenced on an Illumina HiSeq2000 using paired-end 100 bp reads. The source study handled its data this way. SOAPnuke was used to process the raw data, with reads discarded if the reads contained adapters or uncalled bases, had a mean Phred below 15, or lacked an exact constant-primer or identifier match. COPE v1.2.5 was used to merge the high-quality paired reads, and each unique nucleotide sequence was defined as a clonotype. MiTCR v1.1 was used to align the clonotypes against IMGT TRBV, TRBD and TRBJ reference segments. The analysis included only V-J combinations with a frequency above 0.0001, which together covered around 99% of the repertoires. A TCS score was defined as the ratio between F50 (clonal expansion) and ExV (chaos), using BLOSUM62-based TCRdist between CDR3 peptides within each V-J. Welch's t-statistics and random forest reduced just over 500 V-J features to 10 to 15, which were used in a naive Bayes classifier (R e1071). TCRdb itself trimmed the public reads at Q25 with fastp, ran MiXCR and retained productive beta chains. Rows with one shared CDR3 protein collapse into an entry with the most common genes and DNA. The V and J calls shown here were made by TCRdb, not taken from the authors' results. In this sample the table shows a few hundred thousand distinct CDR3 sequences, roughly an eighth of which occur a single time. The ten largest clonotypes hold 30% to 40% of the sample.

Recombination connected TRBV12-5 to TRBJ1-5, with the D gene uncertain. Sequenced: blood. The sequence was collected from a woman in her forties with Graves' ophthalmopathy. The DNA reads TGTGCTAGTGGTTTGAGTTTGAGTCAGGATCAGCCCCAGCATTTT. This yields the protein CASGLSLSQDQPQHF.